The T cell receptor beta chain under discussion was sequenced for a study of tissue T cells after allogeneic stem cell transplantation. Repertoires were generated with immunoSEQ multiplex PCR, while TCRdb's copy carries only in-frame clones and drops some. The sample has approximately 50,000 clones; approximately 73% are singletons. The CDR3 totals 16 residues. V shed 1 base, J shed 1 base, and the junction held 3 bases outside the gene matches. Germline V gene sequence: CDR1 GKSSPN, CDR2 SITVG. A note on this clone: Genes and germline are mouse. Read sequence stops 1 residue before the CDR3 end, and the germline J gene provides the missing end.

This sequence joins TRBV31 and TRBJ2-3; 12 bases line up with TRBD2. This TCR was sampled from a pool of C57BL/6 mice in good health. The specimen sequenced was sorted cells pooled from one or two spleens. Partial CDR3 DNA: TGTGCCTGGAGTCCCCGGGACTGGGGGGGTGCAGAAACGCTGTAT. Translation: CAWSPRDWGGAETLY. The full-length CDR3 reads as CAWSPRDWGGAETLYF.